This record looks at one T cell receptor beta chain sequence and its context. Its matching antigen is unknown. This sample is part of a study of T cell responses to AZD1222 COVID-19 vaccine. The study's findings and limits: Nearly half of spike-specific TCRs reportedly go after variant regions that carry no mutations. Spike-specific TCR breadth and depth went up after people got two AZD1222 doses.

Per the germline V gene, CDR1 is LGHNT and CDR2 is FRNRAP. The CDR3 length is 16 residues. The V segment lost 1 base and the J segment 5 bases; nucleotides outside the gene matches: 9. Sequenced by immunoSEQ multiplex PCR; TCRdb stores in-frame clones only, minus some. The sample has 150,000 to 200,000 clones; about 90% are singletons. The origin of this receptor is an adult who received the AZD1222 COVID-19 vaccine. The material sequenced was peripheral blood, taken 28 days after the second AZD1222 dose. This chain links TRBV12-5 with TRBJ2-5; 8 positions agree with TRBD1. The CDR3 spells CASGLAITGGIETQYF. For the CDR3, the DNA is TGTGCTAGTGGTTTGGCAATAACAGGGGGAATCGAGACCCAGTACTTC.